The clone carrying this TCR beta chain was observed at least ten times. Its antigen remains unidentified. This entry belongs to a study of T-cell reconstitution after alpha-beta-depleted transplantation in children. Study-level points and caveats: Certain patients had high TCRbeta diversity at day 60, and it came from recipient T cells and thymic progenitors that survived. Newly generated T cells supplied most T-cell counts and diversity one year post-transplant.

The library targeted TCRbeta and was prepared with unique molecular identifiers. TCRdb passed the PCR reads through MiXCR, listing each CDR3 protein once. The sample records about 290,000 distinct CDR3 sequences, around 10% being singletons. The CDR3 totals 14 residues. V gave up 0 bases and J gave up 4 bases, with 13 bases separating them. The V gene's germline CDR1 is DFQATT and CDR2 SNEGSKA (reference sequence). The rearrangement links TRBV20-1 to TRBJ2-7, with a tentative D call TRBD2 (6 bases). The origin of this receptor is a boy in the first two years of life with acute myeloid leukemia, due to receive a stem cell transplant. Material: PBMCs, obtained before TCRalphabeta/CD19-depleted stem cell transplant. The CDR3 coding sequence is TGCAGTGCTAGAGATTGGCGGGGCGCTTACGAGCAGTACTTC. Its translation is CSARDWRGAYEQYF.